This T cell receptor beta chain came from a study of siplizumab effects on memory and regulatory T cells. Donor pairs, a few in total, had unstimulated naive, memory, effector memory and TEMRA subsets sequenced. Profiled with immunoSEQ multiplex PCR; TCRdb holds only in-frame clones, not every one. The table lists over 85,000 clones, more than 95% of them singletons. The germline V gene has CDR1 MDHEN and CDR2 SYDVKM. There are 15 residues in the CDR3. The V gene lost 2 bases and the J gene lost 7 bases, with 15 bases spanning the gap. A note on this clone: Its antigen remains unidentified.

Study-wide findings and caveats: Siplizumab significantly reduced alloreactive sequences traceable to unstimulated CD4+ memory cells. Suppressive capability of dividing Tregs from siplizumab cultures went unverified. Naive T cells were seen as more diverse than memory cells and as major alloresponse contributors.

This chain connects TRBV28 to TRBJ1-5; D may be TRBD1 (5 bases). Sequencing used naive CD4+ T cells sorted from blood. The clonotype originates from a human donor in good health. DNA of the CDR3: TGTGCCAGCAGTTTAGGGAGCTCGGGGGTCCAGCCCCAGCATTTT. It translates to CASSLGSSGVQPQHF.